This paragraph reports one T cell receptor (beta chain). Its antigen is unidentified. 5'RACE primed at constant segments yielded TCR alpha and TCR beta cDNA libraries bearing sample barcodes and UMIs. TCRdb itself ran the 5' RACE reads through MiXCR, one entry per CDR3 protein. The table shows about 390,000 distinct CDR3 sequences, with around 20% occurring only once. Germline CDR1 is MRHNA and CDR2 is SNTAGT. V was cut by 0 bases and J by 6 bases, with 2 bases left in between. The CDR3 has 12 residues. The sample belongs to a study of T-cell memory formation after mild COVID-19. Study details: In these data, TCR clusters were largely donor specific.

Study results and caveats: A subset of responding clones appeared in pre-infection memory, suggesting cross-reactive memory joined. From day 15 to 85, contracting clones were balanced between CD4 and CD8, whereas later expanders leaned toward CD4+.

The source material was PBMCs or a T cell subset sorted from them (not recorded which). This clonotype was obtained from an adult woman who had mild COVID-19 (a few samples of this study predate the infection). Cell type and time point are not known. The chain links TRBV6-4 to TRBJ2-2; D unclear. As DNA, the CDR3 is TGTGCCAGCAGTGACTCGGCCGGGGAGCTGTTTTTT. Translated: CASSDSAGELFF.